A selection of T cell receptor beta chains follows, all from one sample in a study of identical twins. TCRdb re-derived calls from the 5' RACE reads in MiXCR, one entry per CDR3 protein. The repertoire has 500,000 to 550,000 distinct CDR3 sequences, about a fifth of them found once; the top ten carry about 0.48%. The same data also contributed to another study, on yellow fever vaccine responses in identical twins.

The sample taken for sequencing was CD4+ T cells sorted from blood. These receptor sequences come from a woman under 30 in good health. Both conserved end residues are part of each CDR3. The D gene is left open where the match is weak. Only some rows state a clone size, as once, few, many or a class for expanded clones.

CDR3 protein: CASGLGLADYNEQFF
CDR3 DNA: TGTGCTAGTGGTTTGGGACTAGCGGACTACAATGAGCAGTTCTTC
D gene: TRBD2
J gene: TRBJ2-1
V gene: TRBV12-5
clone size: .

CDR3 protein: CASRPGHDNQPQHF
CDR3 DNA: TGTGCCAGCAGGCCAGGACACGACAATCAGCCCCAGCATTTT
D gene: .
J gene: TRBJ1-5
V gene: TRBV12-3/TRBV12-4
clone size: many

CDR3 protein: CASDGDREGYGYTF
CDR3 DNA: TGTGCCAGCGACGGGGACAGGGAGGGCTATGGCTACACCTTC
D gene: TRBD1
J gene: TRBJ1-2
V gene: TRBV12-3/TRBV12-4
clone size: few

CDR3 protein: CASTRGRAHEAFF
CDR3 DNA: TGTGCCAGCACCCGGGGACGGGCGCATGAAGCTTTCTTT
D gene: .
J gene: TRBJ1-1
V gene: TRBV12-3/TRBV12-4
clone size: few

CDR3 protein: CASSLFWDRASRGPGNEQFF
CDR3 DNA: TGTGCCAGCAGCTTATTTTGGGACAGGGCAAGTCGGGGCCCCGGGAATGAGCAGTTCTTC
D gene: TRBD1
J gene: TRBJ2-1
V gene: TRBV11-2
clone size: few

CDR3 protein: CATRTGNTGELFF
CDR3 DNA: TGTGCCACACGGACAGGGAACACCGGGGAGCTGTTTTTT
D gene: TRBD1
J gene: TRBJ2-2
V gene: TRBV24-1
clone size: few

CDR3 protein: CASSLGQLRNEQYF
CDR3 DNA: TGTGCCAGCAGTCTGGGACAGCTTAGGAACGAGCAGTACTTC
D gene: TRBD1
J gene: TRBJ2-7
V gene: TRBV25-1
clone size: few

CDR3 protein: CASSWVLEQYF
CDR3 DNA: TGTGCCAGCAGCTGGGTTCTCGAGCAGTACTTC
D gene: .
J gene: TRBJ2-7
V gene: TRBV5-6
clone size: few

CDR3 protein: CASSFPSGGAGELFF
CDR3 DNA: TGTGCCAGCAGTTTTCCTAGCGGGGGGGCCGGGGAGCTGTTTTTT
D gene: TRBD2
J gene: TRBJ2-2
V gene: TRBV12-3/TRBV12-4
clone size: few

CDR3 protein: CASSPSSGETQYF
CDR3 DNA: TGTGCCAGCAGCCCCAGCTCGGGAGAGACCCAGTACTTC
D gene: .
J gene: TRBJ2-5
V gene: TRBV4-2
clone size: .

CDR3 protein: CASSRDTVDEKLFF
CDR3 DNA: TGCGCCAGCAGCCGGGACACGGTAGACGAAAAACTGTTTTTT
D gene: .
J gene: TRBJ1-4
V gene: TRBV5-1
clone size: .

CDR3 protein: CASSSIAGVSYEQYF
CDR3 DNA: TGTGCCAGCAGTTCCATAGCGGGCGTCTCCTACGAGCAGTACTTC
D gene: TRBD2
J gene: TRBJ2-7
V gene: TRBV12-3/TRBV12-4
clone size: few

CDR3 protein: CASSRAGVGTDTQYF
CDR3 DNA: TGTGCCAGCAGCCGAGCGGGAGTGGGGACAGATACGCAGTATTTT
D gene: TRBD2
J gene: TRBJ2-3
V gene: TRBV9
clone size: few

CDR3 protein: CASSPRTSGASYNEQFF
CDR3 DNA: TGTGCCAGCTCACCACGGACTAGCGGAGCGTCCTACAATGAGCAGTTCTTC
D gene: TRBD2
J gene: TRBJ2-1
V gene: TRBV18
clone size: .

CDR3 protein: CASTQKSGASSEQFF
CDR3 DNA: TGTGCCAGCACACAAAAAAGCGGGGCATCGAGCGAGCAGTTCTTC
D gene: TRBD2
J gene: TRBJ2-1
V gene: TRBV7-2
clone size: few

CDR3 protein: CASSVGWTASPGELFF
CDR3 DNA: TGTGCCAGCAGCGTAGGGTGGACCGCCTCACCTGGGGAGCTGTTTTTT
D gene: .
J gene: TRBJ2-2
V gene: TRBV9
clone size: .

CDR3 protein: CARYNEQFF
CDR3 DNA: TGTGCCAGGTACAATGAGCAGTTCTTC
D gene: .
J gene: TRBJ2-1
V gene: TRBV7-3
clone size: few

CDR3 protein: CASTQTGLLNNEQFF
CDR3 DNA: TGTGCCAGCACCCAAACGGGCCTCTTGAACAATGAGCAGTTCTTC
D gene: .
J gene: TRBJ2-1
V gene: TRBV7-8
clone size: .

CDR3 protein: CASSYTGAGVYEQYF
CDR3 DNA: TGTGCCAGCAGCTACACGGGAGCGGGAGTCTACGAGCAGTACTTC
D gene: TRBD2
J gene: TRBJ2-7
V gene: TRBV7-2
clone size: few

CDR3 protein: CASSPNGGGSWDTQYF
CDR3 DNA: TGTGCCAGCAGCCCAAACGGGGGCGGGAGCTGGGATACGCAGTATTTT
D gene: .
J gene: TRBJ2-3
V gene: TRBV28
clone size: few

CDR3 protein: CASSTGTAETQYF
CDR3 DNA: TGCGCCAGCAGCACCGGGACAGCAGAGACCCAGTACTTC
D gene: TRBD1
J gene: TRBJ2-5
V gene: TRBV5-1
clone size: .

CDR3 protein: CASSAIVGGDRTYEQYF
CDR3 DNA: TGTGCCAGCAGCGCTATCGTAGGGGGGGACAGAACCTACGAGCAGTACTTC
D gene: .
J gene: TRBJ2-7
V gene: TRBV7-9
clone size: .

CDR3 protein: CASSLPTSDTDTQYF
CDR3 DNA: TGTGCCAGCAGTTTACCGACTAGCGATACAGATACGCAGTATTTT
D gene: TRBD2
J gene: TRBJ2-3
V gene: TRBV12-3/TRBV12-4
clone size: few

CDR3 protein: CASSLQGRSTQYF
CDR3 DNA: TGTGCCAGCAGCTTACAGGGTCGTAGCACGCAGTATTTT
D gene: .
J gene: TRBJ2-3
V gene: TRBV7-9
clone size: few

CDR3 protein: CASSELDAFQPQHF
CDR3 DNA: TGTGCCAGCAGTGAATTGGACGCGTTTCAGCCCCAGCATTTT
D gene: .
J gene: TRBJ1-5
V gene: TRBV2
clone size: .

CDR3 protein: CASSLAAPYEQYF
CDR3 DNA: TGTGCCAGCAGTCTCGCGGCCCCCTACGAGCAGTACTTC
D gene: .
J gene: TRBJ2-7
V gene: TRBV7-9
clone size: .

CDR3 protein: CASSEAGVDETQYF
CDR3 DNA: TGTGCCAGCAGTGAGGCGGGAGTGGATGAGACCCAGTACTTC
D gene: TRBD2
J gene: TRBJ2-5
V gene: TRBV25-1
clone size: many

CDR3 protein: CASSVSFYEQYF
CDR3 DNA: TGTGCCAGCAGTGTTTCATTCTACGAGCAGTACTTC
D gene: .
J gene: TRBJ2-7
V gene: TRBV6-1
clone size: .

CDR3 protein: CASSLEGGSNQPQHF
CDR3 DNA: TGCGCCAGCAGCTTGGAAGGGGGGAGCAATCAGCCCCAGCATTTT
D gene: .
J gene: TRBJ1-5
V gene: TRBV5-1
clone size: many

CDR3 protein: CASSFFDRFSANYGYTF
CDR3 DNA: TGTGCCAGCAGCTTCTTCGACAGGTTTAGCGCTAACTATGGCTACACCTTC
D gene: .
J gene: TRBJ1-2
V gene: TRBV11-2
clone size: .

CDR3 protein: CAISETAGQGSYNEQFF
CDR3 DNA: TGTGCCATCAGTGAGACTGCGGGACAGGGATCTTACAATGAGCAGTTCTTC
D gene: TRBD1
J gene: TRBJ2-1
V gene: TRBV10-3
clone size: few

CDR3 protein: CASRISSVTQETQYF
CDR3 DNA: TGCGCCAGCAGAATTTCTAGCGTAACTCAAGAGACCCAGTACTTC
D gene: .
J gene: TRBJ2-5
V gene: TRBV10-2
clone size: .

CDR3 protein: CASSIGGTKYNEQFF
CDR3 DNA: TGTGCCAGCAGTATAGGCGGGACAAAGTACAATGAGCAGTTCTTC
D gene: .
J gene: TRBJ2-1
V gene: TRBV6-6
clone size: many

CDR3 protein: CASSYLNRGGGYTF
CDR3 DNA: TGCGCCAGCAGCTACCTCAACAGGGGAGGTGGCTACACCTTC
D gene: TRBD1
J gene: TRBJ1-2
V gene: TRBV5-1
clone size: .

CDR3 protein: CASSHGPPRHYEQYF
CDR3 DNA: TGTGCCAGCAGCCATGGGCCTCCACGCCACTACGAGCAGTACTTC
D gene: .
J gene: TRBJ2-7
V gene: TRBV3-1
clone size: .

CDR3 protein: CAISVGGLISYNEQFF
CDR3 DNA: TGTGCCATCAGTGTTGGGGGGTTAATCTCCTACAATGAGCAGTTCTTC
D gene: .
J gene: TRBJ2-1
V gene: TRBV10-3
clone size: .

CDR3 protein: CSASSYPTYNEQFF
CDR3 DNA: TGCAGTGCGTCCAGCTATCCTACCTACAATGAGCAGTTCTTC
D gene: .
J gene: TRBJ2-1
V gene: TRBV20-1
clone size: few

CDR3 protein: CAISSTGKINMNTEAFF
CDR3 DNA: TGTGCCATCAGTTCAACGGGGAAGATAAACATGAACACTGAAGCTTTCTTT
D gene: .
J gene: TRBJ1-1
V gene: TRBV10-3
clone size: .

CDR3 protein: CASSQTRAGGERETQYF
CDR3 DNA: TGCGCCAGCAGCCAAACGAGAGCGGGAGGGGAACGAGAGACCCAGTACTTC
D gene: TRBD2
J gene: TRBJ2-5
V gene: TRBV5-1
clone size: .

CDR3 protein: CASSRQGWSEKLFF
CDR3 DNA: TGTGCCAGCAGTCGACAGGGTTGGAGTGAAAAACTGTTTTTT
D gene: TRBD1
J gene: TRBJ1-4
V gene: TRBV12-3/TRBV12-4
clone size: many

CDR3 protein: CASSEMRNNYNEQFF
CDR3 DNA: TGTGCCAGCAGTGAAATGCGGAACAACTACAATGAGCAGTTCTTC
D gene: .
J gene: TRBJ2-1
V gene: TRBV2
clone size: .

CDR3 protein: CASSGDRGWNEQFF
CDR3 DNA: TGTGCCAGCTCAGGGGACAGGGGTTGGAATGAGCAGTTCTTC
D gene: TRBD1
J gene: TRBJ2-1
V gene: TRBV6-1
clone size: few

CDR3 protein: CASSFPGKGKETQYF
CDR3 DNA: TGCGCCAGCAGCTTCCCAGGGAAGGGCAAAGAGACCCAGTACTTC
D gene: .
J gene: TRBJ2-5
V gene: TRBV5-1
clone size: few

CDR3 protein: CASSQRYGTGELFF
CDR3 DNA: TGTGCCAGCAGCCAACGGTATGGCACCGGGGAGCTGTTTTTT
D gene: .
J gene: TRBJ2-2
V gene: TRBV3-1
clone size: few

CDR3 protein: CASSIVEYSPLHF
CDR3 DNA: TGTGCCAGTAGTATAGTGGAGTATTCACCCCTCCACTTT
D gene: .
J gene: TRBJ1-6
V gene: TRBV19
clone size: .

CDR3 protein: CATSPQGGVGYNEQFF
CDR3 DNA: TGTGCCACCAGCCCCCAGGGGGGGGTGGGCTACAATGAGCAGTTCTTC
D gene: .
J gene: TRBJ2-1
V gene: TRBV15
clone size: .

CDR3 protein: CASTQGLGGNQPQHF
CDR3 DNA: TGTGCCAGCACCCAGGGGTTAGGTGGCAATCAGCCCCAGCATTTT
D gene: .
J gene: TRBJ1-5
V gene: TRBV6-1
clone size: .

CDR3 protein: CASSFGGTGPYNEQFF
CDR3 DNA: TGTGCCAGCAGCTTTGGCGGGACAGGGCCCTACAATGAGCAGTTCTTC
D gene: TRBD1
J gene: TRBJ2-1
V gene: TRBV5-5
clone size: few

CDR3 protein: CASSLLLSSGGSWFF
CDR3 DNA: TGTGCCAGCAGCCTCCTCCTGTCTAGCGGGGGTTCGTGGTTCTTC
D gene: TRBD2
J gene: TRBJ2-1
V gene: TRBV3-1
clone size: few

CDR3 protein: CASSVPGQGETFF
CDR3 DNA: TGTGCCAGCAGCGTCCCGGGACAGGGGGAAACTTTCTTT
D gene: TRBD1
J gene: TRBJ1-1
V gene: TRBV11-2
clone size: .

CDR3 protein: CASSQGQAANEQFF
CDR3 DNA: TGCGCCAGCAGCCAGGGACAGGCGGCCAATGAGCAGTTCTTC
D gene: TRBD1
J gene: TRBJ2-1
V gene: TRBV5-1
clone size: .

CDR3 protein: CASSHIYGETQYF
CDR3 DNA: TGTGCCAGCAGCCATATATATGGGGAGACCCAGTACTTC
D gene: .
J gene: TRBJ2-5
V gene: TRBV11-2
clone size: .

CDR3 protein: CASRQTSGHEQFF
CDR3 DNA: TGTGCCAGCAGGCAGACTAGCGGTCATGAGCAGTTCTTC
D gene: TRBD2
J gene: TRBJ2-1
V gene: TRBV2
clone size: .